The rows below give T cell receptor beta chains drawn from one sample of a study of Ad26.COV2.S vaccination and SARS-CoV-2 variants. Clones were read by immunoSEQ multiplex PCR, and TCRdb kept only the in-frame ones, dropping some. The sample contains roughly 700,000 clones, about 90% of which appear only once. Sequencing was performed on peripheral blood, taken in a trial of Ad26.COV2.S vaccine versus placebo. These receptors came from a person between 18 and 60 years old who received the Ad26.COV2.S COVID-19 vaccine or a placebo. CDR3s include the opening cysteine and the closing phenylalanine or tryptophan. The D gene is left open where the match is weak.

cdr3_length v_call d_call cdr3_aa
15 TRBV24-1 . CATSDSPPATGELFF
16 TRBV27 TRBD2 CASSITLAGGPDEQFF
13 TRBV30 . CAWSRRITGELFF
16 TRBV7-9 . CASSLERTAMNTEAFF
17 TRBV25-1 TRBD1 CASSERGLDRGLEKLFF
13 TRBV29-1 TRBD1 CSVEGQGWNTQYF
13 TRBV6-5 . CASSWGKGYEQYF
16 TRBV7-2 . CASSPNWGAVYNEQFF
15 TRBV6-5 TRBD2 CASSLAGDPYNEQFF
13 TRBV7-9 . CASSLVLSYEQYF
16 TRBV7-9 . CASSAPTDTNTGELFF
13 TRBV10-3 . CAISLDTNYGYTF
16 TRBV5-4 TRBD2 CASSHGGLGYTGELFF
14 TRBV27 TRBD1 CASSRGRHTGELFF
13 TRBV24-1 . CATSDPGTDTQYF
16 TRBV7-9 TRBD2 CASSFGLAVSTDTQYF
13 TRBV19 TRBD2 CASSMRGYNEQFF
17 TRBV7-9 . CASSKTGGRGSNQPQHF
15 TRBV27 . CASSLAGGGGNTIYF
12 TRBV25-1 TRBD2 CASTSSGNEQYF
16 TRBV10-3 . CAISGPDSHSGNTIYF
17 TRBV7-2 TRBD1 CASSLGGAGTGTYEQYF
13 TRBV29-1 . CSVVGGQTYEQYF
15 TRBV4-2 . CASSQGGASYNEQFF